The present T cell receptor beta chain was sequenced within a study of graft-versus-host responses after intestinal transplantation. The CDR3 length is 13 residues. CDR1 is SGHNT and CDR2 is YYREEE in the germline V gene (reference sequence). V trimming: 4 bases; J trimming: 10 bases; junction bases outside the gene matches: 0. The method was immunoSEQ multiplex PCR; TCRdb's version includes in-frame clones alone and lacks a portion of them. The sample holds some 17,000 clones, 80% seen once. Researchers processed graft tissue to release intraepithelial and lamina propria lymphocytes. The chain employs TRBV5-4 and TRBJ2-1; TRBD2 matches 15 bases. Sequences were derived from ileum tissue, sampled 95 to 110 days after intestinal transplant. The receptor was derived from a human patient who received an intestinal transplant, so some T cells may come from the graft donor. Here the CDR3 reads CASSGTSGREQFF. Here the CDR3 DNA reads TGTGCCAGCAGCGGGACTAGCGGGAGGGAGCAGTTCTTC.